This TCR beta chain appears in the sequencing data of a study of early T cells in non-severe SARS-CoV-2 infection. Trimming removed 7 bases at V and 7 bases at J, with 16 bases between. Germline-derived CDR1 and CDR2 are SQVTM and ANQGSEA. This CDR3 has 13 amino acids. To note about this clonotype: Antigen unknown.

TCRdb re-derived calls from the 5' RACE reads in MiXCR, one entry per CDR3 protein. The data contain over 55,000 distinct CDR3 sequences, approximately 9.3% of them seen just once; the ten biggest clones take up around 8.6%. Regarding the study as a whole: Matches to VDJdb favored anti-spike CD8 responses and missed private and CD4 specificities.

Sequencing was performed on whole blood. V is TRBV29-1 and J is TRBJ1-4; D remains unclear. The clonotype originates from an adult who was a healthcare worker with PCR-confirmed SARS-CoV-2 infection or an uninfected control (not recorded which). The CDR3 DNA sequence: TGCAGCGCATCATCCATCAGCGGTGAAAAACTGTTTTTT. This encodes CSASSISGEKLFF.